This T cell receptor beta chain was identified in a study of human T cells and chemical hapten exposure. TCRdb re-derived calls from the RACE reads in MiXCR, one entry per CDR3 protein. The sample lists more than 250,000 distinct CDR3 sequences; 7.5% to 8% were seen once. Stated time point: pre-sensitization, week 0. Treatment here: therapeutic diphenylcyclopropenone sensitization with weekly scalp DPC. Venepuncture was done earlier than the placement of each patch test. The CDR3 is 14 residues long. The germline V gene has CDR1 MNHNY and CDR2 SVGAGI (reference sequence). Trimming removed 6 bases at V and 9 bases at J, with 15 bases between. This clonotype was detected only a few times.

The V call is TRBV6-6, the J call TRBJ1-6; D is unresolved. Material: whole blood, obtained in connection with sensitization to the hapten diphenylcyclopropenone (DPC). The sequence was collected from a man in his late teens or twenties with alopecia areata. Some clones in this sample may be carry-over from other donors' samples. The CDR3 nucleotides read TGTGCCAGCAGGGACCGCCTTTCTATTTCACCCCTCCACTTT. Translation gives CASRDRLSISPLHF.